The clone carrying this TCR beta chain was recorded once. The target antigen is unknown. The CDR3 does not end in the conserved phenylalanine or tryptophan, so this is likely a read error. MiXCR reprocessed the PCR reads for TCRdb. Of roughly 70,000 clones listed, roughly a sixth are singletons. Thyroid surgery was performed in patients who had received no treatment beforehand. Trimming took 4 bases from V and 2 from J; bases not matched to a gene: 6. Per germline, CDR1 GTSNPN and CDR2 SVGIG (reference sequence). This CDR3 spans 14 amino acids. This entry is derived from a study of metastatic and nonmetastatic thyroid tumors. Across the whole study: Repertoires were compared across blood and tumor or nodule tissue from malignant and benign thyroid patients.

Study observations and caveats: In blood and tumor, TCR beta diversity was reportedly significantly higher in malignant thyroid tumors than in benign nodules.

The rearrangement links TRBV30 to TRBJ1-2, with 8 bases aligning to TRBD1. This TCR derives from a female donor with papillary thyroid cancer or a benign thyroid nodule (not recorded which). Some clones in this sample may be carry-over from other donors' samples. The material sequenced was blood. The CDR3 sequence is CAWMWRQGNYGYTL. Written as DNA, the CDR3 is TGTGCCTGGATGTGGAGACAGGGGAACTATGGCTACACCCTC.